The source of this TCR beta chain is a study of blood T cell repertoires in COVID-19. Some clones are missing from TCRdb's copy, which holds only in-frame ones; the method was immunoSEQ multiplex PCR. Of 400,000 or so clones listed, 85% to 90% are singletons. The germline V gene encodes CDR1 KGHSH and CDR2 LQKENI. V shed 6 bases and J shed 9 bases, with 15 bases lying between them. This CDR3 comprises 12 residues. This sequence was found in a man aged 25-45 years who had recovered from COVID-19. The sequenced sample was PBMCs or T cells enriched from blood (not recorded which). The chain links TRBV18 to TRBJ2-7, with D possibly TRBD1 on 5 matching bases. The CDR3 protein is CASSQGVFGQYF. The CDR3 bases are TGTGCCAGCTCCCAGGGCGTTTTTGGGCAGTACTTC.